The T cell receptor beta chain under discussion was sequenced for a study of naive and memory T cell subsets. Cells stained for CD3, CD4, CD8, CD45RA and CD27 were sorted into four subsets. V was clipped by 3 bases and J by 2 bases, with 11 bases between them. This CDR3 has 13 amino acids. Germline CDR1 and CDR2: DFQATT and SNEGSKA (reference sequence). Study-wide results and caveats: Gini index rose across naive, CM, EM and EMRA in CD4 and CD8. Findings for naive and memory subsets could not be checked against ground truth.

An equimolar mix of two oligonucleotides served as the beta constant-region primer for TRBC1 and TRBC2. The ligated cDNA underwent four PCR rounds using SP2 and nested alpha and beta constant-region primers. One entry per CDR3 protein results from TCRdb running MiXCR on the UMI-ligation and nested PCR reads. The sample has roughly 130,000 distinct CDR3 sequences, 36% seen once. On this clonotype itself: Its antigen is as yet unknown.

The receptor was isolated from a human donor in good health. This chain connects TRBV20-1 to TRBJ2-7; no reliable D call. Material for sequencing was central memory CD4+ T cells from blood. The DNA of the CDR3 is TGCAGTGCTAGTCGACGTGGACCCTACGAGCAGTACTTC. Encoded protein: CSASRRGPYEQYF.